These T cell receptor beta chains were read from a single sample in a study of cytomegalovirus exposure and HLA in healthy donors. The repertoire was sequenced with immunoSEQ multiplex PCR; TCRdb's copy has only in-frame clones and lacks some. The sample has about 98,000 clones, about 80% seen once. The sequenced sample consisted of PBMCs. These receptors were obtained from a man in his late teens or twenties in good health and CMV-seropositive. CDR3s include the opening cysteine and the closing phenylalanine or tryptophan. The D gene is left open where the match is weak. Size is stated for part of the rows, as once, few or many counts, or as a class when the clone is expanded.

CASSGGISNQPQHF | TGTGCCAGCAGTGGAGGGATTAGCAATCAGCCCCAGCATTTT | . | few | TRBJ1-5 | TRBV2
CASSLGPTQRQGAYEQYF | TGCGCCAGCAGCTTGGGACCCACCCAGAGGCAGGGGGCCTACGAGCAGTACTTC | TRBD1 | . | TRBJ2-7 | TRBV5-1
CSVLGLAGLTSSYNEQFF | TGCAGCGTCCTGGGACTAGCGGGGCTCACAAGCTCCTACAATGAGCAGTTCTTC | TRBD2 | few | TRBJ2-1 | TRBV29-1
CASTNPGGVYNSPLHF | TGTGCCAGTACCAACCCGGGGGGTGTCTATAATTCACCCCTCCACTTT | . | . | TRBJ1-6 | TRBV19
CASSPDLATGELFF | TGTGCCAGCAGTCCAGATCTGGCCACCGGGGAGCTGTTTTTT | . | . | TRBJ2-2 | TRBV28
CADPRGTNQPQHF | TGTGCTGACCCCCGGGGGACCAATCAGCCCCAGCATTTT | . | . | TRBJ1-5 | TRBV2
CASSEGHAIATNEKLFF | TGTGCCAGCAGCGAAGGACACGCAATTGCAACTAATGAAAAACTGTTTTTT | . | . | TRBJ1-4 | TRBV9
CAWTHSGMRTEAFF | TGTGCCTGGACCCACTCAGGGATGAGGACTGAAGCTTTCTTT | . | . | TRBJ1-1 | TRBV30
CASSEGRTGGLLKTQYF | TGTGCCAGCAGTGAAGGTCGGACAGGGGGCTTGTTGAAGACCCAGTACTTC | TRBD1 | . | TRBJ2-5 | TRBV6-1
CASSPNTGSRSNQPQHF | TGTGCCAGCTCACCCAACACAGGGAGCCGTAGCAATCAGCCCCAGCATTTT | . | . | TRBJ1-5 | TRBV18
CASSQTDYFEKLFF | TGTGCCAGCAGTCAGACAGATTATTTTGAAAAACTGTTTTTT | . | . | TRBJ1-4 | TRBV28